This T cell receptor beta chain was documented in a study of identical twins. The cDNA had a unique molecular identifier and a template-switch universal primer site. TCRdb reanalysed the 5' RACE reads using MiXCR and keeps one entry per CDR3 protein. The data hold around 370,000 distinct CDR3 sequences, with roughly 10% observed a single time. Study conclusions and caveats: Sequences that were out-of-frame, alpha and twin-shared displayed an excess of low generation probability. The models gave estimates that fell short of the out-of-frame TCR alpha sharing seen in monozygotic twins.

Per the germline V gene, CDR1 is SQVTM and CDR2 is ANQGSEA. The CDR3 loop spans 14 amino acids. V gave up 4 bases and J gave up 5 bases; unmatched junction bases: 7. A remark on this clonotype: Its antigen remains unidentified.

This clonotype originated in a woman between 45 and 60 years old in good health. The sequenced material came from naive T cells sorted from blood. V gene TRBV29-1 combines with J gene TRBJ2-2, with 7 bases aligning to TRBD1. The CDR3 DNA sequence: TGCAGCGTTGTTTCAGGGGGTCAGACCGGGGAGCTGTTTTTT. Protein sequence: CSVVSGGQTGELFF.